Given below is one T cell receptor beta chain in context. Its antigen is still unknown. Other DNA sequences in the sample encode the same CDR3. The data were produced by immunoSEQ multiplex PCR, yet TCRdb's version contains in-frame clones alone and is incomplete. The sample shows 2 million to 3 million clones, approximately 94% of them seen only once. Germline values: CDR1 LNHDA, CDR2 SQIVND (reference sequence). This CDR3 is built from 13 residues. V lost 4 bases and J 5 bases, leaving 9 bases between the germline ends. This record belongs to a study of shared clonotypes between healthy human individuals. Turning to the study itself: Per donor, three plates held CD4 naive cells, three held CD4 memory, two held CD8 naive and one held CD8 memory.

Findings of the study overall: Clonotypes not shared had lower generation probabilities than those common to all four donors. Clonotype sharing among donors likely depends on sequencing depth. In general, naive subsets displayed greater estimated richness than memory subsets did.

The gene calls are TRBV19 and TRBJ1-5; no clear D. Specimen: naive CD4+ T cells from PBMCs. Regarding subset: CD45RA+ positively selected. The receptor's source is a man younger than 30 in good health. Some clones in this sample may be carry-over from other donors' samples. CDR3 bases: TGTGCCAGTAGTACACGTGGGGATCAGCCCCAGCATTTT. Translating it yields CASSTRGDQPQHF.